These 6 T cell receptor beta chains were all obtained from the same sample, sequenced in a study of T cells in Graves' hyperthyroidism and ophthalmopathy. What was amplified from RNA transcripts were TCR beta CDR3 regions. First-round RT-PCR of the TCR CDR3 relied on the HTBI primer set. TCRdb analysed the multiplex PCR reads with MiXCR anew, one entry per CDR3 protein. The data contain approximately 590,000 distinct CDR3 sequences, about 43% of them singletons. Sequenced input: peripheral blood or thyroid tissue (not recorded which). All receptors come from a woman under 30 with Graves' hyperthyroidism.

This rearrangement joins TRBV7-2 to TRBJ1-2; 8 nucleotides match TRBD1. The CDR3 totals 15 residues. Germline assignment: CDR1 SGHTA and CDR2 FQGNSA. V lost 5 bases to trimming and J lost 4 bases; unmatched junction nucleotides: 9. As DNA, the CDR3 is TGTGCCAGCAGCAGCGCTTGGCAGGGGGCCTATGGCTACACCTTC. This translates into CASSSAWQGAYGYTF.

V is TRBV7-9 and J is TRBJ2-7; tentative D call: TRBD2 (6 bases). This CDR3 is 16 amino acids long. V was clipped by 2 bases and J by 0 bases, with 14 bases between them. CDR1 SEHNR and CDR2 FQNEAQ come from the germline V gene (reference sequence). CDR3 in DNA: TGTGCCAGCAGCTTAAGCAGGGAGGCTCGCTCCTACGAGCAGTACTTC. Translated: CASSLSREARSYEQYF.

The V call is TRBV14, the J call TRBJ1-2; 9 bases agree with TRBD1. The CDR3 covers 14 residues. Germline V CDR1 and CDR2: SGHDN, FVKESK. The J segment lost 6 bases and the V segment lost 6 bases, leaving 8 bases of the junction unmatched. The CDR3 here is CASSYGTGTHGYTF. CDR3 in DNA: TGTGCCAGCAGTTACGGGACAGGGACCCATGGCTACACCTTC.

The chain combines TRBV6-5 with TRBJ1-5; D gene unclear. The CDR3 loop spans 13 amino acids. Trimming took 7 bases from V and 7 from J, leaving 14 bases between them. Per germline, CDR1 MNHEY and CDR2 SVGAGI. The CDR3 here is CASILTLGQPQHF. CDR3 DNA: TGTGCCAGCATTCTCACTTTGGGACAGCCCCAGCATTTT.

Comment on this clonotype: Germline is not matched at one junction end, which may reflect a read error. Here the CDR3 DNA reads TGTGCCAGCAGTTTCGAAGCGGGAGACTACGAGCAGTACTTC. It codes for CASSFEAGDYEQYF. The chain links TRBV10-1 to TRBJ2-7; 8 nucleotides match TRBD2. This CDR3 is 14 amino acids long. Germline CDR1 reads WNHNN; CDR2 reads SYGVQD (reference sequence).

Many counts were recorded for this clonotype. The chain couples TRBV12-3 or TRBV12-4 to TRBJ1-2; TRBD1 matches at 8 bases. CDR3 size: 12 residues. J was trimmed by 5 bases and V by 6 bases; bases with no gene match: 2. The CDR3: CASRQGGYGYTF. CDR3 coding DNA: TGTGCCAGCAGACAGGGGGGTTATGGCTACACCTTC.